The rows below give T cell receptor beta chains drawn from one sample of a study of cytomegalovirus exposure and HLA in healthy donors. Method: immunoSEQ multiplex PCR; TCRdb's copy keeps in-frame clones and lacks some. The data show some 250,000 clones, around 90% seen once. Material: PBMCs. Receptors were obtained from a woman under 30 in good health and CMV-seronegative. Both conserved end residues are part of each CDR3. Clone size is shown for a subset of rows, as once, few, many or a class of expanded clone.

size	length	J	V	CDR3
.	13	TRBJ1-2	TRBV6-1	CASSETGDDGYTF
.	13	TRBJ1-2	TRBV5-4	CASSSDRGYGYTF
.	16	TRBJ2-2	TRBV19	CASSIGWARETGELFF
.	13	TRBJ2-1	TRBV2	CASSSVGEGEQFF
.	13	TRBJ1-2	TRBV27	CASRATGGYGYTF
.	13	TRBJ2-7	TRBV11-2	CASSLGGSYEQYF
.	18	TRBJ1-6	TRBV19	CASSPYPPAGTEESPLHF
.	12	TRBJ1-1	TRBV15	CATSRDYREAFF
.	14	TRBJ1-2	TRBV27	CASSLRGANYGYTF
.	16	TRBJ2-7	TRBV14	CASSQGTGGNSYEQYF
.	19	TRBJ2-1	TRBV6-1	CASSELALAGTSSYNEQFF
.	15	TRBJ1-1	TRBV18	CASSRMDSQNTEAFF
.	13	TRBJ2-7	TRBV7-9	CASSGQGSYEQYF
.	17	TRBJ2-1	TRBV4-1	CASSQLLAGETYNEQFF
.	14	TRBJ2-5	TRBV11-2	CASSSGSGKETQYF
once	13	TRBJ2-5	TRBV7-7	CASGTGPQETQYF
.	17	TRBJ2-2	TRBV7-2	CASSLLGLAGVDGELFF
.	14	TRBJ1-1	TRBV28	CASREWSRDTEAFF
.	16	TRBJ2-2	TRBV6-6	CASSYLSGVFSGELFF
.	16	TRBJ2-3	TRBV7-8	CASSLFTGEYTDTQYF
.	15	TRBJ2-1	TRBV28	CASSSFGQGYNEQFF
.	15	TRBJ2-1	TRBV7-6	CASSFSGGPYNEQFF
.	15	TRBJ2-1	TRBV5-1	CASSLVAGVYNEQFF
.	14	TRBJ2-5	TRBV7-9	CASSPRDNQETQYF
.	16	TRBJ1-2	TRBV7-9	CASSSGRDEANYGYTF
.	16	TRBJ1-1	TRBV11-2	CASSLDSTTLNTEAFF
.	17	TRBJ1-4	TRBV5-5	CASSWEQGSTTNEKLFF
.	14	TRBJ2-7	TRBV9	CASSVDRGGYEQYF
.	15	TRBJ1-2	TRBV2	CATLRPWTGEYGYTF
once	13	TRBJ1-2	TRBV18	CASSLPQYNGYTF
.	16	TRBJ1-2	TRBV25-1	CASSPLRDNGRGGYTF
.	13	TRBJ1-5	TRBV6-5	CASSYTTNQPQHF
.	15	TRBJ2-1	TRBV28	CASSSVYRVTNEQFF
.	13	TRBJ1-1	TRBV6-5	CASSQTGWTEAFF
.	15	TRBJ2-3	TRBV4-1	CASSQAEGPTDTQYF
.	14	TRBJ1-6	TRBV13	CASSPGTGGVPLHF
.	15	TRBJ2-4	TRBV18	CASSTGTGAINIQYF
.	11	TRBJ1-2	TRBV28	CAQGNSHGYTF
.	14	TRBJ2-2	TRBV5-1	CASSLTVNTGELFF
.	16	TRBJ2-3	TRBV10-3	CAIRRGGGELTDTQYF
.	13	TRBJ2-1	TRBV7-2	CASRYSGSPIGFF
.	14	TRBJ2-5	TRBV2	CASTQANHQETQYF
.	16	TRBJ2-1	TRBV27	CASSSAGTSGVIEQFF
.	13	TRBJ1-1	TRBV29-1	CSAHRAGLDEAFF
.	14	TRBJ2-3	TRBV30	CAWNFRGGIDTQYF
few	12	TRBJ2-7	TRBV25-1	CASRGGSYEQYF
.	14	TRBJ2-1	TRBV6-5	CASTTSGSTNEQFF